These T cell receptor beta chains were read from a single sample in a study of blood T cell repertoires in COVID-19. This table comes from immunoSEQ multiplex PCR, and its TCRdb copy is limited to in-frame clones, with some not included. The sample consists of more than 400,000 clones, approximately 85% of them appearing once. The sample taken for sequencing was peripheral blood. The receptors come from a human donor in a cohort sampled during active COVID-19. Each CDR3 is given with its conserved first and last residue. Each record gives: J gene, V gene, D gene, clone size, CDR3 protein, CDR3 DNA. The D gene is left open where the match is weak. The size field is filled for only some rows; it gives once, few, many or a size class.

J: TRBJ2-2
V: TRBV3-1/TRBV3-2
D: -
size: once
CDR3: CASSQPSGLRGTGELFF
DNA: TGTGCCAGCAGCCAACCTTCGGGACTGAGGGGCACCGGGGAGCTGTTTTTT

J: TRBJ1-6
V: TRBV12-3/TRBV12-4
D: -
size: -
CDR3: CASGKQGASPLHF
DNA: TGTGCCAGCGGAAAACAGGGCGCCTCACCCCTCCACTTT

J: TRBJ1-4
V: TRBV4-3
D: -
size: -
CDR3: CASKLSGSATNEKLFF
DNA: TGCGCCAGCAAATTGAGCGGATCCGCAACTAATGAAAAACTGTTTTTT

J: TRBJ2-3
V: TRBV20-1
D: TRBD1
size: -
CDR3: CSASPGQGHTDTQYF
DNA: TGCAGTGCTAGTCCGGGACAGGGACACACAGATACGCAGTATTTT

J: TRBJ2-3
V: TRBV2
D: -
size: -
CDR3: CASSKTVTDTQYF
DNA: TGTGCCAGCAGTAAGACAGTCACAGATACGCAGTATTTT

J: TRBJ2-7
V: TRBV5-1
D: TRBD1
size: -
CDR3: CASSQTGGYEQYF
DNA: TGCGCCAGCAGCCAGACAGGGGGGTACGAGCAGTACTTC

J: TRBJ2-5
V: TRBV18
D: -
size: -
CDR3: CASSAIQETQYF
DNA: TGTGCCAGCTCAGCGATTCAAGAGACCCAGTACTTC

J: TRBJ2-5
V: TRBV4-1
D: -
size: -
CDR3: CASSQEPRWTQYF
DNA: TGCGCCAGCAGCCAAGAACCCAGGTGGACCCAGTACTTC

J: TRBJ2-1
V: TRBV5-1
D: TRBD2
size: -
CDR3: CASSSLRGEDNEQFF
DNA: TGCGCCAGCAGCTCTCTACGGGGGGAAGACAATGAGCAGTTCTTC

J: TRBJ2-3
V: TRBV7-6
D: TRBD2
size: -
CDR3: CASSPRAGETDTQYF
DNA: TGTGCCAGCAGCCCACGGGCGGGAGAGACAGATACGCAGTATTTT

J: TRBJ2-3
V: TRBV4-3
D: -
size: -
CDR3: CASSQDRDTQYF
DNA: TGCGCCAGCAGCCAAGACAGGGATACGCAGTATTTT

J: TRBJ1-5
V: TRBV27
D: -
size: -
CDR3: CASSSTGNQPQHF
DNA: TGTGCCAGCAGTTCGACAGGCAATCAGCCCCAGCATTTT

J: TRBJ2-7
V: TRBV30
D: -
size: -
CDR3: CAWSVGGTSYEQYF
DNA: TGTGCCTGGAGTGTAGGCGGAACCTCCTACGAGCAGTACTTC

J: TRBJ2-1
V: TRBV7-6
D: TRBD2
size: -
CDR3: CASSALAGGFYNEQFF
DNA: TGTGCCAGCAGCGCGCTAGCGGGAGGGTTTTACAATGAGCAGTTCTTC

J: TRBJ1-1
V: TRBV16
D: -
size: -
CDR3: CASNWGQNTEAFF
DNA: TGTGCCAGCAATTGGGGACAGAACACTGAAGCTTTCTTT

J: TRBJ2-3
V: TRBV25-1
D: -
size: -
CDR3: CASSEAVWTGRADTQYF
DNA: TGTGCCAGCAGTGAAGCGGTGTGGACAGGGAGGGCAGATACGCAGTATTTT

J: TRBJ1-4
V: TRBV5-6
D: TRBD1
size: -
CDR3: CASSVLGQGGEKLFF
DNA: TGTGCCAGCAGCGTACTGGGACAGGGAGGTGAAAAACTGTTTTTT

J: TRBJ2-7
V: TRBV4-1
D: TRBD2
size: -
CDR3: CASSQLAGVREQYF
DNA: TGCGCCAGCAGCCAACTAGCGGGAGTGAGGGAGCAGTACTTC

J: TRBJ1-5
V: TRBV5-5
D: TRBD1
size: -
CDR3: CASNRGPDNQPQHF
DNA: TGTGCCAGCAATAGGGGGCCGGACAATCAGCCCCAGCATTTT

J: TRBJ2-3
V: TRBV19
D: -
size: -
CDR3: CASSAGMSWTDTQYF
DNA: TGTGCCAGTAGTGCGGGAATGAGTTGGACAGATACGCAGTATTTT

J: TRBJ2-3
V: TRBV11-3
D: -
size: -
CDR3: CASSLEGEGTDTQYF
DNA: TGTGCCAGCAGCTTAGAGGGGGAGGGCACAGATACGCAGTATTTT

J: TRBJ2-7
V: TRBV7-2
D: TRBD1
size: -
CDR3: CASSRRQGDDEQYF
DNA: TGTGCCAGCAGCAGGAGACAGGGGGACGACGAGCAGTACTTC

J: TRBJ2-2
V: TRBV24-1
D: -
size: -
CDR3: CATSGSAAGELFF
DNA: TGTGCCACCAGTGGGAGCGCGGCCGGGGAGCTGTTTTTT

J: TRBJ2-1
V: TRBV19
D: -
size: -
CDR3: CASKSSHSVPYNEQFF
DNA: TGTGCCAGTAAGTCTAGTCATTCGGTACCCTACAATGAGCAGTTCTTC

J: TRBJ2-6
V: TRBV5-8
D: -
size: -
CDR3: CASSPQGSGANVLTF
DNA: TGTGCCAGCAGCCCCCAGGGCTCTGGGGCCAACGTCCTGACTTTC

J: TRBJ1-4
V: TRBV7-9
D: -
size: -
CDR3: CASSLGTVLNEKLFF
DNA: TGTGCCAGCAGCTTAGGGACAGTACTTAATGAAAAACTGTTTTTT

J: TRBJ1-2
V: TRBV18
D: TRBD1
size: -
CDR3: CASSPPAGGDYGYTF
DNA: TGTGCCAGCTCACCTCCCGCAGGGGGCGACTATGGCTACACCTTC

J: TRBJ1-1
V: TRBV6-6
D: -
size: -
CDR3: CASSYQGKTEAFF
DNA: TGTGCCAGCAGTTACCAGGGGAAGACTGAAGCTTTCTTT

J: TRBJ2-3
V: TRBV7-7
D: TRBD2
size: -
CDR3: CASSLAVVAGPSTDTQYF
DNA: TGTGCTAGCAGCTTAGCGGTGGTAGCGGGCCCAAGCACAGATACGCAGTATTTT

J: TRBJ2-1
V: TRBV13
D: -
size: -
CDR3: CASSGDGGPGDEQFF
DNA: TGTGCCAGCAGCGGCGACGGAGGCCCGGGGGATGAGCAGTTCTTC

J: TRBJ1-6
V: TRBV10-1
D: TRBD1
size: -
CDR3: CASSPGTGGPSSYNSPLHF
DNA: TGCGCCAGCAGTCCCGGGACAGGGGGCCCCAGCTCCTATAATTCACCCCTCCACTTT

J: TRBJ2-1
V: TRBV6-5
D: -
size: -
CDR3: CASSYWGRTSYNEQFF
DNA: TGTGCCAGCAGTTACTGGGGGAGGACCTCCTACAATGAGCAGTTCTTC

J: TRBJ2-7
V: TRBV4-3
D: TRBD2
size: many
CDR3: CASSQVAGGLSYEQYF
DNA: TGCGCCAGCAGCCAAGTTGCGGGAGGGTTGAGCTACGAGCAGTACTTC

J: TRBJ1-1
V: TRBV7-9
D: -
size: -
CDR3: CASSLTVTSEAFF
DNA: TGTGCCAGCAGCTTAACTGTCACCTCTGAAGCTTTCTTT

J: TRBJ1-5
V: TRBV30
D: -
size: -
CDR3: CAWSVGPYNQPQHF
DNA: TGTGCCTGGAGTGTGGGGCCTTATAATCAGCCCCAGCATTTT

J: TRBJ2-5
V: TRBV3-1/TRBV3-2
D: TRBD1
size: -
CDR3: CASSQRTGGETQYF
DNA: TGTGCCAGCAGCCAACGGACAGGGGGGGAGACCCAGTACTTC

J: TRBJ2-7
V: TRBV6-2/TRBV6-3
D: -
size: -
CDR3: CASSYIRGEQYF
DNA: TGTGCCAGCAGTTACATCCGGGGCGAGCAGTACTTC

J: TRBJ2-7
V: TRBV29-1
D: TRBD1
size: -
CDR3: CSVRTGGFYEQYF
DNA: TGCAGCGTCCGGACAGGGGGCTTCTACGAGCAGTACTTC

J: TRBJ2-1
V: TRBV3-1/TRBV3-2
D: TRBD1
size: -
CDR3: CASSLQGARNEQFF
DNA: TGTGCCAGCAGCCTACAGGGGGCAAGGAATGAGCAGTTCTTC

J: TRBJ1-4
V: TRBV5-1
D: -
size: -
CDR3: CASSTGDATNEKLFF
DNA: TGCGCCAGCAGCACCGGGGATGCAACTAATGAAAAACTGTTTTTT

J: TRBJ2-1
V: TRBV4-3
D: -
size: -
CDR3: CASSQERNEQFF
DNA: TGCGCCAGCAGCCAAGAACGGAATGAGCAGTTCTTC